These 27 T cell receptor beta chains came from one sample sequenced in a study of shared clonotypes between healthy human individuals. Sequencing used immunoSEQ multiplex PCR; TCRdb keeps in-frame clones, though not all of them. This table has approximately 2,000,000 clones, 80% to 95% appearing once. The source material was naive CD4+ T cells from PBMCs. Subset meaning: CD45RA+ positively selected. These receptors all come from a young man in good health. Some clones in this sample may be carry-over from other donors' samples.

This rearrangement joins TRBV11-3 to TRBJ2-7; weak D call: TRBD2 (5 bases). This CDR3 contains 13 residues. V was clipped by 5 bases and J by 2 bases, with 10 bases between them. In germline, CDR1 is SGHNT, CDR2 YENEEA. The CDR3: CASSIGETYEQYF. The CDR3 coding sequence is TGTGCCAGCAGCATTGGGGAGACCTACGAGCAGTACTTC.

This sequence joins TRBV4-3 and TRBJ2-2; 9 nucleotides line up with TRBD2. The CDR3 runs to 18 residues. CDR1 is LGHNA, CDR2 YSLEER, per germline. With 0 bases clipped from V and 5 bases from J, the junction kept 10 bases outside the gene matches. CDR3 region: CASSQEEVISGRTGELFF. CDR3 coding DNA: TGCGCCAGCAGCCAAGAAGAGGTCATTAGCGGGAGAACCGGGGAGCTGTTTTTT.

In this sample, this clone turned up once. The chain carries TRBV7-8 and TRBJ2-5; D may be TRBD1 (5 bases). Trimming removed 7 bases at V and 2 bases at J, with 11 bases between. This CDR3 contains 13 residues. CDR1 and CDR2 (germline): SGHVS, FQNEAQ. Here the CDR3 DNA reads TGTGCCAGCACTAGACAGCCACAAGAGACCCAGTACTTC. Encoded protein: CASTRQPQETQYF. The full variable domain, its missing parts supplied by reference TRBV7-8 and TRBJ2-5, is GAGVSQSPRYKVAKRGQDVALRCDPISGHVSLFWYQQALGQGPEFLTYFQNEAQLDKSGLPSDRFFAERPEGSVSTLKIQRTQQEDSAVYLCASTRQPQETQYFGPGTRLLVL.

Worth noting for this clone: At the DNA level, this CDR3 is encoded by other sequences in the same sample as well. The CDR3 coding sequence is TGCGCCAGCAGCTTGCCTGGGAACACTGAAGCTTTCTTT. This sequence encodes CASSLPGNTEAFF. This chain joins TRBV5-1 and TRBJ1-1; D uncertain. The CDR3 is 13 residues long. V was trimmed by 1 base and J by 1 base, leaving 5 bases between them. Per the germline V gene, CDR1 is SGHRS and CDR2 is YFSETQ.

This rearrangement joins TRBV18 to TRBJ1-4; 7 positions match TRBD1. J gave up 4 bases and V 4 bases, and 9 bases lay outside the gene matches. The germline V gene encodes CDR1 KGHSH and CDR2 LQKENI. The CDR3 loop spans 16 amino acids. CDR3 sequence: CASSLFTGTDNEKLFF. Here the CDR3 DNA reads TGTGCCAGCTCACTTTTTACCGGGACAGATAATGAAAAACTGTTTTTT.

V is TRBV9 and J is TRBJ2-1; D may correspond to TRBD1 or TRBD2 (5 bases each). The V end was cut by 0 bases, the J end by 7 bases, with 17 bases between. The CDR3 covers 16 residues. The germline V gene has CDR1 SGDLS and CDR2 YYNGEE. The CDR3 here is CASSVGGRGLGNEQFF. For the CDR3, the DNA is TGTGCCAGCAGCGTAGGGGGACGGGGCCTGGGGAATGAGCAGTTCTTC.

The chain has TRBV30 and TRBJ1-6; D not certain. Trimming stripped 5 bases from V and 9 bases from J, with 14 bases between. This CDR3 is built from 13 residues. Germline V gives CDR1 GTSNPN, CDR2 SVGIG (reference sequence). CDR3: CAWGLRAGSPLHF. Written as DNA, the CDR3 is TGTGCCTGGGGCCTTAGGGCCGGTTCACCCCTCCACTTT.

The rearrangement links TRBV5-4 to TRBJ2-7; D is tentatively TRBD1 or TRBD2 (5 bases each). Deletions cut 4 bases from V and 0 bases from J, with 11 bases between. The CDR3 has 14 residues. CDR1 and CDR2 from the germline V gene are SGHNT and YYREEE (reference sequence). CDR3 in DNA: TGTGCCAGCAGCACCCGGGACGGCTCCTACGAGCAGTACTTC. This translates into CASSTRDGSYEQYF.

V usage is TRBV30 and J usage is TRBJ2-1; 11 positions match TRBD2. The CDR3 loop spans 13 amino acids. Germline-derived CDR1 and CDR2 are GTSNPN and SVGIG (reference sequence). The CDR3 reads CARGGLAGNEQFF. CDR3 DNA sequence: TGTGCTAGGGGTGGACTAGCGGGCAATGAGCAGTTCTTC.

This sequence joins TRBV7-2 and TRBJ1-2; D possibly corresponds to TRBD1 (6 bases). The germline V and J ends were trimmed by 5 bases and 4 bases, with 17 bases remaining between them. This CDR3 spans 15 amino acids. Germline loops: CDR1 SGHTA, CDR2 FQGNSA. CDR3 loop: CASSIFRGVGYGYTF. The CDR3 DNA sequence: TGTGCCAGCAGCATTTTCAGGGGTGTCGGCTATGGCTACACCTTC.

This clone was seen just once. The chain couples TRBV2 to TRBJ1-5; no firm D call. CDR1 is SNHLY, CDR2 FYNNEI, per germline. V lost 6 bases and J lost 0, with 9 bases in between. This CDR3 region has 14 residues. The CDR3 spells CASRADTSNQPQHF. The CDR3 DNA reads TGTGCCAGCAGGGCAGACACTAGCAATCAGCCCCAGCATTTT.

The CDR3 DNA reads TGTGCCAGCAGCCCCCTGCTCCTAAGGAGGGCATTGAACACTGAAGCTTTCTTT. Translation gives CASSPLLLRRALNTEAFF. The chain is built from TRBV14 and TRBJ1-1, with D hard to call. Per the germline V gene, CDR1 is SGHDN and CDR2 is FVKESK. V lost 4 bases, J lost 0 bases, and 21 bases lay in between. CDR3 size: 18 residues.

This chain links TRBV7-2 with TRBJ1-4; D is undetermined. The V and J ends lost 5 bases and 7 bases respectively, with 20 bases between them. The CDR3 totals 16 residues. Germline V CDR1 and CDR2: SGHTA, FQGNSA. CDR3 DNA sequence: TGTGCCAGCAGCCCTGAATGGTCCGGGCGGATTGAAAAACTGTTTTTT. This encodes CASSPEWSGRIEKLFF.

This clone showed up just once. The J gene is TRBJ1-5, the V gene TRBV2; 8 bases map to TRBD1. This CDR3 spans 16 amino acids. The ends lost 4 bases at V and 4 bases at J; junction bases unmatched: 9. Germline values: CDR1 SNHLY, CDR2 FYNNEI. The CDR3 region has the DNA TGTGCCAGCAGTGTCTATGGGACAGGATTAAATCAGCCCCAGCATTTT. Its protein is CASSVYGTGLNQPQHF.

V usage is TRBV4-3 and J usage is TRBJ2-5, with TRBD2 identical over 11 bases. J gave up 4 bases and V 0 bases, and 7 bases lay outside the gene matches. Germline CDR1 is LGHNA and CDR2 is YSLEER. This CDR3 contains 17 residues. The CDR3 protein is CASSQDGRLAGGETQYF. Written as DNA, the CDR3 is TGCGCCAGCAGCCAAGATGGGCGGCTAGCGGGAGGAGAGACCCAGTACTTC.

V and J are TRBV7-9 and TRBJ1-1; maybe TRBD1 (5 bases). V was cut by 8 bases and J by 1 base, with 14 bases left in between. This CDR3 spans 14 amino acids. CDR1 and CDR2 (germline): SEHNR, FQNEAQ (reference sequence). CDR3 sequence reads: CASAPGGANTEAFF. Here the CDR3 DNA reads TGTGCCAGCGCCCCCGGGGGAGCGAACACTGAAGCTTTCTTT.

Details on this clone: Additional DNA sequences in this sample encode the identical CDR3. The chain uses TRBV5-1 and TRBJ2-3, with D tentatively TRBD1 (6 bases). Germline V CDR1 and CDR2: SGHRS, YFSETQ. V was clipped by 0 bases and J by 3 bases, with 8 bases between them. The CDR3 covers 14 residues. CDR3 sequence reads: CASSLGDRTDTQYF. The CDR3 coding sequence is TGCGCCAGCAGCTTGGGTGACAGGACAGATACGCAGTATTTT.

This clone was observed once. The CDR3 here is CASSPTTQTGELFF. The DNA for the CDR3 is TGTGCCAGCAGCCCGACTACGCAAACCGGGGAGCTGTTTTTT. This chain connects TRBV5-4 to TRBJ2-2; tentatively, D is TRBD2 (5 bases). The CDR3 totals 14 residues. Trimming removed 4 bases from V and 5 bases from J, with 12 bases in between. The germline CDR1 and CDR2 sequences are SGHNT and YYREEE (reference sequence).

The chain joins TRBV19 to TRBJ2-7; D perhaps matches TRBD2 (6 bases). The V end was cut by 9 bases, the J end by 0 bases, with 24 bases between. Germline loops: CDR1 LNHDA, CDR2 SQIVND (reference sequence). The CDR3 loop spans 17 amino acids. The DNA for the CDR3 is TGTGCCAGCCGATCTAGAAGTGGAGGGAACCACTCCTACGAGCAGTACTTC. This sequence encodes CASRSRSGGNHSYEQYF.

The CDR3 DNA reads TGTGCCAGCAGTTTGACAGGGACAAGACAACGGGGTCAGCCCCAGCATTTT. Its protein is CASSLTGTRQRGQPQHF. The J gene is TRBJ1-5, the V gene TRBV28; TRBD1 matches at 7 bases. Germline V gene data show CDR1 as MDHEN and CDR2 as SYDVKM. With 3 bases clipped from V and 6 bases from J, the junction kept 14 bases outside the gene matches. The CDR3 contains 17 residues. The whole variable domain, filled in from reference TRBV28 and TRBJ1-5, reads DVKVTQSSRYLVKRTGEKVFLECVQDMDHENMFWYRQDPGLGLRLIYFSYDVKMKEKGDIPEGYSVSREKKERFSLILESASTNQTSMYLCASSLTGTRQRGQPQHFGDGTRLSIL.

The gene calls are TRBV28 and TRBJ2-3; tentatively, D is TRBD2 (6 bases). V gave up 11 bases and J gave up 1 base, with 19 bases separating them. Per germline, CDR1 MDHEN and CDR2 SYDVKM. CDR3 size: 15 residues. CDR3 residues: CAAPRGRPGTDTQYF. CDR3 DNA sequence: TGTGCCGCCCCCCGGGGGAGACCTGGCACAGATACGCAGTATTTT.

The rearrangement uses TRBV23-1 and TRBJ2-2, with a possible D match to TRBD1 (7 bases). TRBV23-1 is identified as an open reading frame with a role that is uncertain. V was pared by 2 bases and J by 3 bases, with 13 bases between. There are 16 residues in the CDR3. Here the CDR3 reads CASSQEGAGYTGELFF. The CDR3 DNA sequence: TGCGCCAGCAGTCAAGAGGGGGCGGGGTACACCGGGGAGCTGTTTTTT.

For this clone: This sample also contains other DNA sequences that code for the same CDR3. V gene TRBV28 combines with J gene TRBJ2-3, with 9 bases aligning to TRBD1. The CDR3 has 14 residues. V shed 6 bases and J 3 bases; nucleotides not matched to a gene: 4. CDR1 is MDHEN, CDR2 SYDVKM, per germline. The chain's CDR3 is CASSPTGGTDTQYF. The CDR3 DNA reads TGTGCCAGCAGCCCGACAGGGGGAACAGATACGCAGTATTTT.

The chain combines TRBV21-1 with TRBJ1-5; TRBD1, as called in the table, went unchecked against the DNA. TRBV21-1 is reported as a pseudogene. The CDR3 consists of 17 residues. CDR3 in DNA: TGTGCCAGCAGCAAAGGTGTACAGGGACACTACAATCAGCCCCAGCATTTT. Protein sequence: CASSKGVQGHYNQPQHF.

This chain uses TRBV6-5 with TRBJ1-1; no reliable D call. Germline CDR1 is MNHEY and CDR2 is SVGAGI. The V and J ends lost 7 bases and 6 bases respectively, with 21 bases between them. The CDR3 spans 15 residues. The CDR3 DNA reads as TGTGCCAGCACTCGGTCGGAATTCCAGGTCGCTGAAGCTTTCTTT. It is translated as CASTRSEFQVAEAFF.

The V and J genes are TRBV28 and TRBJ2-1; D might be TRBD2 (5 bases). V was trimmed by 1 base and J by 5 bases, leaving 18 bases between them. The CDR3 totals 17 residues. Per germline, CDR1 MDHEN and CDR2 SYDVKM. The CDR3 sequence is CASSLFVGAFSNNEQFF. In DNA form, the CDR3 reads TGTGCCAGCAGTTTATTTGTGGGAGCTTTTTCAAACAATGAGCAGTTCTTC.

This chain uses TRBV18 with TRBJ2-2; no definite D call. CDR1 and CDR2 (germline): KGHSH, LQKENI. V was trimmed by 5 bases and J by 7 bases, leaving 8 bases between them. CDR3 length equals 12 residues. The CDR3 DNA is TGTGCCAGCTCAGACACAGTCGGGGAGCTGTTTTTT. Its translation is CASSDTVGELFF.